This T cell receptor beta chain comes out of a study of T cell responses to AZD1222 COVID-19 vaccine. The germline V gene has CDR1 MNHEY and CDR2 SVGEGT. The CDR3 contains 12 residues. V dropped 2 bases and J dropped 8 bases, with 7 bases sitting between them. A remark on this clone: Its target is not known.

Produced via immunoSEQ multiplex PCR; TCRdb's table is partial and in-frame only. Found here are 100,000 to 150,000 clones, 90% of them singletons; the top ten hold about 4.5%. Study conclusions and caveats: Seropositive status at baseline applied to only five or six AZD1222 recipients.

The TCR comes from an adult in good health. The sequences come from peripheral blood, collected on day 0 of MenACWY control vaccination. V is TRBV6-2 or TRBV6-3 and J is TRBJ2-1; tentative D call: TRBD1 (5 bases). CDR3 sequence reads: CASSYRGDEQFF. The CDR3 nucleotides are TGTGCCAGCAGTTACAGGGGCGATGAGCAGTTCTTC.